This record looks at one T cell receptor (beta chain) sequence and its context. These data are taken from a study of blood T cell repertoires in COVID-19. Study summary: T cells, B-cell-depleted T cells, or PBMCs supplied cDNA or gDNA.

CDR1 and CDR2 from the germline V gene are SGHDT and YYEEEE. The CDR3 covers 14 residues. With 2 bases removed from V and 3 bases from J, the gap between germline ends came to 9 bases. Authors' processing steps: Amplification of reference gene primers was used by the study to estimate nucleated cell counts. Here immunoSEQ multiplex PCR was the method, and the copy in TCRdb shows in-frame clones only, minus some. V, J and clone size are those of that table, while D and trimming were read from the DNA. The table shows approximately 210,000 clones, with approximately 80% occurring only once. The chain couples TRBV5-6 to TRBJ1-5; tentatively, D is TRBD1 (5 bases). The sequenced sample consisted of peripheral blood. This TCR was recovered from a woman of 80 years or more with COVID-19, enrolled during active disease. CDR3 nucleotide sequence: TGTGCCAGCAGCTTTACAGGATTCAATCAGCCCCAGCATTTT. This codes for CASSFTGFNQPQHF.